This note documents a single T cell receptor beta chain sequence. The antigen remains undetermined. Profiling relied on immunoSEQ multiplex PCR, and the TCRdb table lists in-frame clones only, not all of them. This sample has roughly 89,000 clones, with approximately 91% found just once. The data stem from a study of T cells in localized non-small cell lung cancer. The study's findings and limits: Uninvolved adjacent lung showed peak T cell clonality, exceeding tumor. Longer overall survival was associated with a higher density of T cells in the blood. Heterogeneity within the tumor remains possible, as just one region underwent sequencing. Adjacent lung was found to contain a median roughly 60 of the top 100 tumor clones.

Germline V gene data show CDR1 as SGHRS and CDR2 as YFSETQ. CDR3 length: 15 residues. Trimming shortened V by 4 bases and J by 3 bases, and 13 bases separated the two germline ends. The gene calls are TRBV5-1 and TRBJ1-4; D gene unclear. The sample here was PBMCs, taken before any cancer treatment. The sequence was collected from a woman aged 35-70 years with stage II squamous cell lung carcinoma. This chain's CDR3 is CASSLRLGANEKLFF. CDR3 in DNA: TGCGCCAGCAGCCTACGACTGGGAGCTAATGAAAAACTGTTTTTT.